These T cell receptor beta chains were read from a single sample in a study of blood T cell repertoires in COVID-19. The protocol was immunoSEQ multiplex PCR, while the TCRdb copy is restricted to in-frame clones and leaves out a portion. Of 150,000 to 200,000 clones listed, around 85% are singletons. Material for sequencing was peripheral blood. These receptors came from an older man with active or convalescent COVID-19. Each CDR3 is given with its conserved first and last residue. Fields, in order: V gene, J gene, clone size, D gene, CDR3 DNA, CDR3 protein. A D gene is named only where the DNA matches it firmly. Expanded clones get a size class; other rows say once, few or many, or leave the size out.

V gene: TRBV7-9; J gene: TRBJ1-2; clone size: -; D gene: TRBD1; CDR3 DNA: TGTGCCAGCAGCGCATACAGGGGACCGGTAGGTGGCTACACCTTC; CDR3 protein: CASSAYRGPVGGYTF
V gene: TRBV2; J gene: TRBJ2-2; clone size: -; D gene: TRBD2; CDR3 DNA: TGTGCCAGCAGTGTACTAGCGGGCACCGGGGAGCTGTTTTTT; CDR3 protein: CASSVLAGTGELFF
V gene: TRBV11-2; J gene: TRBJ2-7; clone size: -; D gene: -; CDR3 DNA: TGTGCCAGCCAGGGAAGGGGCTTCCGATCCGAGCAGTACTTC; CDR3 protein: CASQGRGFRSEQYF
V gene: TRBV28; J gene: TRBJ1-2; clone size: few; D gene: -; CDR3 DNA: TGTGCCAGCAGTCCCACGGGACTCAGCTATGGCTACACCTTC; CDR3 protein: CASSPTGLSYGYTF
V gene: TRBV19; J gene: TRBJ2-2; clone size: -; D gene: TRBD2; CDR3 DNA: TGTGCCAGTAGTATAGATCGGCCTAGCGGGACCGGGGAGCTGTTTTTT; CDR3 protein: CASSIDRPSGTGELFF
V gene: TRBV5-4; J gene: TRBJ2-3; clone size: -; D gene: -; CDR3 DNA: TGTGCCAGCAGCTTGGGGGGAGGTGCGGATACGCAGTATTTT; CDR3 protein: CASSLGGGADTQYF
V gene: TRBV6-5; J gene: TRBJ2-2; clone size: -; D gene: TRBD1; CDR3 DNA: TGTGCCAGCAGGGGACAGGAAACGGGCACCGGGGAGCTGTTTTTT; CDR3 protein: CASRGQETGTGELFF
V gene: TRBV30; J gene: TRBJ2-7; clone size: -; D gene: TRBD1; CDR3 DNA: TGTGCCTGGAGTGCCCCCTTGGACAGGACCAACTACGAGCAGTACTTC; CDR3 protein: CAWSAPLDRTNYEQYF
V gene: TRBV7-8; J gene: TRBJ2-7; clone size: -; D gene: TRBD2; CDR3 DNA: TGTGCCAGCAGCTTTGGGACTAGCGGGAGGTACGAGCAGTACTTC; CDR3 protein: CASSFGTSGRYEQYF
V gene: TRBV14; J gene: TRBJ2-1; clone size: -; D gene: TRBD2; CDR3 DNA: TGTGCCAGCAGCCCGGGACTAGCGGGAGTGGATGAGCAGTTCTTC; CDR3 protein: CASSPGLAGVDEQFF
V gene: TRBV10-3; J gene: TRBJ1-3; clone size: -; D gene: TRBD1; CDR3 DNA: TGTGCCATACGGGACAGCTCTGGAAACACCATATATTTT; CDR3 protein: CAIRDSSGNTIYF
V gene: TRBV4-3; J gene: TRBJ1-1; clone size: -; D gene: -; CDR3 DNA: TGCGCCAGCAGCCAAGGGACTCGCACTGAAGCTTTCTTT; CDR3 protein: CASSQGTRTEAFF
V gene: TRBV25-1; J gene: TRBJ2-7; clone size: -; D gene: -; CDR3 DNA: TGTGCCAGCAGTGAAGGGCCCAAGGGAGGCTCCTACGAGCAGTACTTC; CDR3 protein: CASSEGPKGGSYEQYF
V gene: TRBV24-1; J gene: TRBJ2-6; clone size: few; D gene: -; CDR3 DNA: TGTGCCACCAGGGGGGGTTCTGGGGCCAACGTCCTGACTTTC; CDR3 protein: CATRGGSGANVLTF
V gene: TRBV28; J gene: TRBJ1-1; clone size: -; D gene: TRBD1; CDR3 DNA: TGTGCCAGCAGTTCGCCGACAGGGTACAACACTGAAGCTTTCTTT; CDR3 protein: CASSSPTGYNTEAFF
V gene: TRBV29-1; J gene: TRBJ2-1; clone size: -; D gene: TRBD2; CDR3 DNA: TGCAGCTCCCGTCAGACTAGCGGGAACAATGAGCAGTTCTTC; CDR3 protein: CSSRQTSGNNEQFF
V gene: TRBV10-3; J gene: TRBJ1-2; clone size: -; D gene: -; CDR3 DNA: TGTGCCATCAGTGAACCTACAGGGAGATATGGCTACACCTTC; CDR3 protein: CAISEPTGRYGYTF
V gene: TRBV7-2; J gene: TRBJ2-3; clone size: once; D gene: TRBD1; CDR3 DNA: TGTGCCAGCAGGACCGGGACAGGGATAGATACGCAGTATTTT; CDR3 protein: CASRTGTGIDTQYF
V gene: TRBV29-1; J gene: TRBJ2-1; clone size: -; D gene: TRBD2; CDR3 DNA: TGCAGGGGGGGACTAGCGGGAGTAGAGGAGCAGTTCTTC; CDR3 protein: CRGGLAGVEEQFF
V gene: TRBV9; J gene: TRBJ1-6; clone size: few; D gene: -; CDR3 DNA: TGTGCCAGCAGCGTAGGTCCAGGTTCACCCCTCCACTTT; CDR3 protein: CASSVGPGSPLHF
V gene: TRBV5-8; J gene: TRBJ1-1; clone size: once; D gene: -; CDR3 DNA: TGTGCCAGCAGCTTGGGTGGAGTAGCACCCTCGGGGGCTTTCTTT; CDR3 protein: CASSLGGVAPSGAFF
V gene: TRBV7-2; J gene: TRBJ1-4; clone size: once; D gene: -; CDR3 DNA: TGTGCCAGCAGCTTAGGAGGGACACTATTCTTGCGGAATGAAAAACTGTTTTTT; CDR3 protein: CASSLGGTLFLRNEKLFF
V gene: TRBV4-3; J gene: TRBJ1-1; clone size: -; D gene: -; CDR3 DNA: TGCGCCAGCAGCCAAGATATGGTAGGGGGAACTGAAGCTTTCTTT; CDR3 protein: CASSQDMVGGTEAFF
V gene: TRBV7-2; J gene: TRBJ2-2; clone size: -; D gene: -; CDR3 DNA: TGTGCCAGCAGCCTAAAATCAGGGGGGGAGCTGTTTTTT; CDR3 protein: CASSLKSGGELFF
V gene: TRBV7-2; J gene: TRBJ2-7; clone size: -; D gene: -; CDR3 DNA: TGTGCCAGCAGCTTAGTATGGGCAGGCGCGGGCGAGCAGTACTTC; CDR3 protein: CASSLVWAGAGEQYF
V gene: TRBV6-2/TRBV6-3; J gene: TRBJ2-7; clone size: -; D gene: TRBD2; CDR3 DNA: TGTGCCAGCAGCCCAGCGGGAGGATCCTACGAGCAGTACTTC; CDR3 protein: CASSPAGGSYEQYF
V gene: TRBV24-1; J gene: TRBJ2-7; clone size: -; D gene: TRBD1; CDR3 DNA: TGTGCCACCAGTGACACCAGACAGGGGGCGGAGGAGCAGTACTTC; CDR3 protein: CATSDTRQGAEEQYF
V gene: TRBV5-4; J gene: TRBJ2-5; clone size: -; D gene: -; CDR3 DNA: TGTGCCAGCAGTCCCGGACAGAATTCCGTCGGGACCCAGTACTTC; CDR3 protein: CASSPGQNSVGTQYF
V gene: TRBV5-1; J gene: TRBJ1-4; clone size: -; D gene: -; CDR3 DNA: TGCGCCAGCAGCTTGTTGGGGGCGGCTAATGAAAAACTGTTTTTT; CDR3 protein: CASSLLGAANEKLFF
V gene: TRBV2; J gene: TRBJ2-4; clone size: -; D gene: TRBD1; CDR3 DNA: TGTGCCAGCAGATCGGACAGGGGTACCAAAAACATTCAGTACTTC; CDR3 protein: CASRSDRGTKNIQYF
V gene: TRBV5-8; J gene: TRBJ2-5; clone size: -; D gene: TRBD1; CDR3 DNA: TGTGCCAGCAGCTTATTGGGGACAGGCCCAACGACCCAGTACTTC; CDR3 protein: CASSLLGTGPTTQYF
V gene: TRBV11-2; J gene: TRBJ2-5; clone size: -; D gene: -; CDR3 DNA: TGTGCCAGCAGCTTAGGGGGGGCTAGCGGAGTATACTTC; CDR3 protein: CASSLGGASGVYF
V gene: TRBV7-9; J gene: TRBJ2-1; clone size: few; D gene: TRBD2; CDR3 DNA: TGTGCCAGCACCACATATATCGGAGCGGGAGGGCCTTACTACAATGAGCAGTTCTTC; CDR3 protein: CASTTYIGAGGPYYNEQFF
V gene: TRBV11-2; J gene: TRBJ2-7; clone size: -; D gene: -; CDR3 DNA: TGTGCCAGCAGCTTTTCTCTCGACGAGCAGTACTTC; CDR3 protein: CASSFSLDEQYF
V gene: TRBV9; J gene: TRBJ1-2; clone size: -; D gene: TRBD1; CDR3 DNA: TGTGCCAGCAGCGTAGGGACAGGGGAGTATGGCTACACCTTC; CDR3 protein: CASSVGTGEYGYTF
V gene: TRBV7-2; J gene: TRBJ2-4; clone size: -; D gene: TRBD2; CDR3 DNA: TGTGCCAGCAGCTTAGGGAGTCAGCGGGGGGCCTTGATTCAGTACTTC; CDR3 protein: CASSLGSQRGALIQYF
V gene: TRBV9; J gene: TRBJ2-2; clone size: -; D gene: TRBD2; CDR3 DNA: TGTGCCAGCAGCTCACGGACTAGCGGGACCGGGGAGCTGTTTTTT; CDR3 protein: CASSSRTSGTGELFF
V gene: TRBV12-3/TRBV12-4; J gene: TRBJ1-1; clone size: -; D gene: -; CDR3 DNA: TGTGCCAGCAGTTTATTCGGGAACACTGAAGCTTTCTTT; CDR3 protein: CASSLFGNTEAFF
V gene: TRBV18; J gene: TRBJ1-6; clone size: -; D gene: -; CDR3 DNA: TGTGCCAGCTCACCACCTGAGAGAAATTCACCCCTCCACTTT; CDR3 protein: CASSPPERNSPLHF
V gene: TRBV19; J gene: TRBJ1-5; clone size: -; D gene: -; CDR3 DNA: TGTGCCAGTAGTATTTTGTCCGCCCAGGGGCAGCCCCAGCATTTT; CDR3 protein: CASSILSAQGQPQHF
V gene: TRBV11-3; J gene: TRBJ2-1; clone size: -; D gene: TRBD1; CDR3 DNA: TGTGCCAGCAGCTCAGCCGGGACAGGGGGCCGAAGCTCCTACAATGAGCAGTTCTTC; CDR3 protein: CASSSAGTGGRSSYNEQFF
V gene: TRBV9; J gene: TRBJ2-3; clone size: -; D gene: TRBD2; CDR3 DNA: TGTGCCAGCAGCGTAGAAGGACTAGCGGGGGGGCACACAGATACGCAGTATTTT; CDR3 protein: CASSVEGLAGGHTDTQYF
V gene: TRBV7-9; J gene: TRBJ1-2; clone size: -; D gene: TRBD1; CDR3 DNA: TGTGCCAGCAGCATCCTCCTCCGGGACAGCTATGGCTACACCTTC; CDR3 protein: CASSILLRDSYGYTF
V gene: TRBV9; J gene: TRBJ2-7; clone size: once; D gene: TRBD2; CDR3 DNA: TGTGCCAGCAGCGTGGCTGCGGGGGGCCCCCTCGAGCAGTACTTC; CDR3 protein: CASSVAAGGPLEQYF